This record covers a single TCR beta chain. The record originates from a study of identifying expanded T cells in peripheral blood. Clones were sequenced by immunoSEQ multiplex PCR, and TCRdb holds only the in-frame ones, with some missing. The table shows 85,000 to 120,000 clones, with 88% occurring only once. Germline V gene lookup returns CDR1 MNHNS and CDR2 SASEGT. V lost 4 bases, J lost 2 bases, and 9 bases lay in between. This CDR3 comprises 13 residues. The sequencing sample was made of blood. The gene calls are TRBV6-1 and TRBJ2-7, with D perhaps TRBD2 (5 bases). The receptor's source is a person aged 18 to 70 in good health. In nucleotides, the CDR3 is TGTGCCAGCAGTGCCTCCGGGACCTACGAGCAGTACTTC. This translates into CASSASGTYEQYF.